The 21 T cell receptor beta chains reported below all come from one sample, sequenced in a study of cytomegalovirus exposure and HLA in healthy donors. This PCR relied on a set of 60 Vbeta primers and 13 Jbeta primers. Generated by immunoSEQ multiplex PCR, the TCRdb table keeps only in-frame clones and is missing some. The table includes 150,000 to 200,000 clones, around 82% detected once. Sample: PBMCs. The receptors shown here come from a woman aged 45 to 65 in good health and CMV-seropositive.

This clone has only a few counts. The chain employs TRBV7-9 and TRBJ2-3; D is unresolved. Per the germline V gene, CDR1 is SEHNR and CDR2 is FQNEAQ (reference sequence). The V and J ends lost 5 bases and 5 bases respectively, with 8 bases between them. The CDR3 length is 12 residues. Here the CDR3 DNA reads TGTGCCAGCAGCCCACGCGTAGATACGCAGTATTTT. Protein sequence: CASSPRVDTQYF.

V and J are TRBV27 and TRBJ1-1; TRBD1 aligns across 8 bases. CDR3 size: 18 residues. CDR1 and CDR2 (germline): MNHEY, SMNVEV (reference sequence). V trimming: 2 bases; J trimming: 1 base; junction bases outside the gene matches: 12. Here the CDR3 reads CASSLTQNRGIKNTEAFF. CDR3 coding DNA: TGTGCCAGCAGTTTAACGCAGAACAGGGGGATAAAGAACACTGAAGCTTTCTTT.

The CDR3 sequence: CASSIGTHNEQFF. The CDR3 region has the DNA TGTGCCAGTAGTATCGGGACTCACAATGAGCAGTTCTTC. The V call is TRBV19, the J call TRBJ2-1; D might be TRBD2 (6 bases). The CDR3 runs 13 residues. V dropped 3 bases and J dropped 5 bases, with 8 bases sitting between them. Germline CDR1 is LNHDA and CDR2 is SQIVND (reference sequence).

V usage is TRBV2 and J usage is TRBJ1-5; D ambiguous. Germline-derived CDR1 and CDR2 are SNHLY and FYNNEI. Trimming removed 2 bases from V and 3 bases from J, with 11 bases in between. The CDR3 length is 15 residues. The CDR3 spells CASSERSRFNQPQHF. DNA for the CDR3: TGTGCCAGCAGTGAAAGGTCCAGGTTCAATCAGCCCCAGCATTTT.

The table lists this clone with a few counts. Distinct nucleotide sequences in the sample also encode this CDR3. This rearrangement joins TRBV6-5 to TRBJ2-7; D is perhaps TRBD1 (6 bases). The V end was cut by 4 bases, the J end by 2 bases, with 9 bases between. Germline lookup yields CDR1 MNHEY and CDR2 SVGAGI. CDR3 length: 13 amino acids. DNA of the CDR3: TGTGCCAGCAGTTTCGGACAGACCTACGAGCAGTACTTC. It codes for CASSFGQTYEQYF.

The gene calls are TRBV19 and TRBJ2-3, with D tentatively TRBD2 (7 bases). Germline V gene lookup returns CDR1 LNHDA and CDR2 SQIVND (reference sequence). The V end was cut by 5 bases, the J end by 2 bases, with 26 bases between. This CDR3 comprises 19 residues. CDR3 in amino acids: CASSSVSGRGKYPTDTQYF. The CDR3 DNA follows: TGTGCCAGTAGTTCTGTTTCAGGGAGGGGGAAATATCCCACAGATACGCAGTATTTT.

Note on this clone: At one end, the junction sequence differs from germline, possibly due to a read error. The V and J genes are TRBV7-9 and TRBJ2-7, with 10 nucleotides matching TRBD1. In germline, CDR1 is SEHNR, CDR2 FQNEAQ (reference sequence). CDR3 size: 14 residues. The CDR3 reads CSSSRDRGQYEQYF. In DNA form, the CDR3 reads TGTTCCAGCAGCCGTGACAGGGGGCAATACGAGCAGTACTTC. Based on the CDR3 plus reference TRBV7-9 and TRBJ2-7, the full variable domain is DTGVSQNPRHKITKRGQNVTFRCDPISEHNRLYWYRQTLGQGPEFLTYFQNEAQLEKSRLLSDRFSAERPKGSFSTLEIQRTEQGDSAMYLCSSSRDRGQYEQYFGPGTRLTVT.

V gene TRBV5-1 combines with J gene TRBJ1-6; 9 bases are a match to TRBD1. The germline V gene has CDR1 SGHRS and CDR2 YFSETQ. Losses at the gene ends were 4 bases for V and 7 bases for J; bases not matched to a gene: 6. There are 15 residues in the CDR3. In DNA form, the CDR3 reads TGCGCCAGCAGCCCGGGACAGGGAGGGAATTCACCCCTCCACTTT. Amino acids: CASSPGQGGNSPLHF.

This chain links TRBV10-3 with TRBJ2-2; tentatively, D is TRBD1 (6 bases). This CDR3 is built from 17 residues. From germline, CDR1 is ENHRY and CDR2 SYGVKD. Trimming took 0 bases from V and 0 from J, leaving 11 bases between them. CDR3 sequence reads: CAISESNTGPNTGELFF. The CDR3 DNA reads TGTGCCATCAGTGAGTCGAATACAGGGCCGAACACCGGGGAGCTGTTTTTT.

In this sample, this clone turned up once. The junction differs from germline at one of its ends, possibly a read error. This chain joins TRBV28 and TRBJ1-2, with D maybe TRBD1 (5 bases). The CDR3 runs to 15 residues. In germline, CDR1 is MDHEN, CDR2 SYDVKM. The CDR3, as DNA: TGTGCCAGCAGTTTGCCTGTGGACACACGGTCCTACTACGACTTC. Translated, it gives CASSLPVDTRSYYDF.

The rearrangement joins TRBV9 to TRBJ1-6, with D possibly matching TRBD1 (6 bases). CDR1 is SGDLS, CDR2 YYNGEE, per germline. Trimming took off 3 bases at V and 7 bases at J, with 14 bases between the two ends. The CDR3 totals 15 residues. The CDR3 here is CASSGGGQRNSPLHF. DNA of the CDR3: TGTGCCAGCAGCGGGGGCGGACAGAGAAATTCACCCCTCCACTTT.

Written as DNA, the CDR3 is TGTGCCAGCAGCGTAGAACCAGTCTCGAACACCGGGGAGCTGTTTTTT. Its protein product is CASSVEPVSNTGELFF. V gene TRBV9 combines with J gene TRBJ2-2; D remains ambiguous. Trimming took off 0 bases at V and 0 bases at J, with 9 bases between the two ends. Germline V lookup: CDR1 SGDLS, CDR2 YYNGEE. The CDR3 sequence is 16 residues long. Variable domain in full (rest from reference TRBV9 and TRBJ2-2): DSGVTQTPKHLITATGQRVTLRCSPRSGDLSVYWYQQSLDQGLQFLIQYYNGEERAKGNILERFSAQQFPDLHSELNLSSLELGDSALYFCASSVEPVSNTGELFFGEGSRLTVL.

V is TRBV7-9 and J is TRBJ2-5, with 8 bases identical to TRBD2. V gave up 7 bases and J gave up 5 bases; unmatched junction bases: 9. Per germline, CDR1 SEHNR and CDR2 FQNEAQ (reference sequence). CDR3 length: 14 amino acids. The CDR3 loop reads CASTLRGGVETQYF. For the CDR3, the DNA is TGTGCCAGCACCCTACGGGGGGGCGTTGAGACCCAGTACTTC.

This chain joins TRBV19 and TRBJ1-5; 9 positions match TRBD1. V lost 9 bases and J lost 11; bases outside the gene matches: 11. This CDR3 is built from 13 residues. Looked up from germline, CDR1 is LNHDA and CDR2 is SQIVND (reference sequence). CDR3 DNA sequence: TGTGCCAGCATCAAAGACCGGACAGGGGCCCAGCATTTT. Amino acids: CASIKDRTGAQHF.

The chain couples TRBV5-4 to TRBJ1-1; TRBD1 matches at 7 bases. Germline V gene data show CDR1 as SGHNT and CDR2 as YYREEE (reference sequence). The ends lost 6 bases at V and 2 bases at J; junction bases unmatched: 16. This CDR3 has 17 residues. The CDR3 DNA sequence: TGTGCCAGCACCTTTGCCGGGACAGCGAGACCAAACACTGAAGCTTTCTTT. Residues: CASTFAGTARPNTEAFF.

The chain uses TRBV13 and TRBJ1-1, with a weak D call TRBD1 (5 bases). V was clipped by 1 base and J by 6 bases, with 6 bases between them. Germline assignment: CDR1 PRHDT and CDR2 FYEKMQ (reference sequence). CDR3 length: 12 residues. The CDR3 DNA sequence: TGTGCCAGCAGCTTAGCAGGGCCTGAAGCTTTCTTT. Its protein is CASSLAGPEAFF.

The rearrangement joins TRBV11-3 to TRBJ2-7; TRBD1 matches at 11 bases. The CDR3 runs 14 residues. The V gene end was trimmed by 5 bases and the J gene end by 5 bases; junction bases not matched to a gene: 5. CDR1 is SGHNT, CDR2 YENEEA, per germline. The CDR3 nucleotides are TGTGCCAGCAGCGGGACAGGGGGGATCAACGAGCAGTACTTC. It yields the protein CASSGTGGINEQYF.

As concerns this clone: The junction does not match germline at one end; this may be a read error. The chain links TRBV4-1 to TRBJ2-1; TRBD2 is a possible D gene (6 bases). The CDR3 runs 15 residues. The germline gives CDR1 MGHRA, CDR2 YSYEKL. The chain's CDR3 is CASSRTGTSFNEQFF. In nucleotides, the CDR3 is TGCGCCAGCAGCCGCACCGGGACTTCCTTCAATGAGCAGTTCTTC.

The chain is built from TRBV19 and TRBJ2-7; perhaps TRBD2 as D (5 bases). The germline V gene has CDR1 LNHDA and CDR2 SQIVND (reference sequence). The CDR3 length is 15 residues. Deletions cut 11 bases from V and 7 bases from J, with 27 bases between. The CDR3 here is CALDMSAGRKEEQYF. DNA of the CDR3: TGTGCCCTGGATATGAGCGCGGGCCGTAAGGAAGAGCAGTACTTC.

V usage is TRBV5-1 and J usage is TRBJ2-3; 7 positions agree with TRBD2. This CDR3 has 15 amino acids. The V segment lost 4 bases and the J segment 1 base; nucleotides outside the gene matches: 6. In germline, CDR1 is SGHRS, CDR2 YFSETQ. CDR3 nucleotides: TGCGCCAGCAGCCCCTTCAGCGGGGGCACAGATACGCAGTATTTT. Translation gives CASSPFSGGTDTQYF.

This rearrangement joins TRBV18 to TRBJ2-2; D is undetermined. Germline V gene sequence: CDR1 KGHSH, CDR2 LQKENI. There are 15 residues in the CDR3. Trimming took 3 bases from V and 0 from J, leaving 8 bases between them. The CDR3 here is CASSPRLSNTGELFF. CDR3 nucleotides: TGTGCCAGCTCACCGAGGCTTTCGAACACCGGGGAGCTGTTTTTT.